These T cell receptor beta chains were read from a single sample in a study of blood T cell repertoires in COVID-19. Assay: immunoSEQ multiplex PCR; the TCRdb copy retains only in-frame clones and omits some. Of over 70,000 clones in the sample, 75% to 85% were seen once. The sequenced sample consisted of peripheral blood. Receptor source: an elderly woman with acute or convalescent COVID-19. The CDR3 runs from the conserved cysteine through the conserved F or W. A D gene is named only where the DNA matches it firmly. Size is omitted from some rows. Given values are once, few, many or a class for expanded clones.

d_call cdr3_length j_call clone_size v_call cdr3_nt cdr3_aa
NA 19 TRBJ2-6 NA TRBV5-5 TGTGCCAGCAGCGCCCGGGGGGCCATAGTCTCCTCTGGGGCCAACGTCCTGACTTTC CASSARGAIVSSGANVLTF
NA 14 TRBJ2-5 NA TRBV18 TGTGCCAGCTCACCCGGACAGATACAAGAGACCCAGTACTTC CASSPGQIQETQYF
NA 12 TRBJ1-2 NA TRBV7-2 TGTGCCAGCAGCTACGGGAACTATGGCTACACCTTC CASSYGNYGYTF
NA 13 TRBJ2-3 once TRBV24-1 TGTGCCACCAGTGATCCTCCCCGTGATACGCAGTATTTT CATSDPPRDTQYF
NA 14 TRBJ2-7 NA TRBV11-2 TGTGCCAGCAGCTTAGTTCCGGGTCGCTACGAGCAGTACTTC CASSLVPGRYEQYF
TRBD1 15 TRBJ2-1 NA TRBV5-1 TGCGCCAGCAGCCGACAGGGGGCTTACAGCGAGATGCAGTTCTTC CASSRQGAYSEMQFF
TRBD1 14 TRBJ2-7 NA TRBV19 TGTGCCAGTAGTATTGGACAGGGTTACGACGAGCAGTACTTC CASSIGQGYDEQYF
NA 13 TRBJ2-2 NA TRBV2 TGTGCCAGCAGTGAAGGGAGACCCGGGGAGCTGTTTTTT CASSEGRPGELFF
NA 11 TRBJ2-7 NA TRBV30 TGTGCCTGGACAGGGGCCTACGAGCAGTACTTC CAWTGAYEQYF
NA 9 TRBJ2-5 once TRBV7-9 TGTGCCAGCATCCCGGGACTTGACTTC CASIPGLDF
TRBD1 13 TRBJ1-1 NA TRBV9 TGTGCCAGCAACAGGGGTGAGGACACTGAAGCTTTCTTT CASNRGEDTEAFF
NA 17 TRBJ1-2 NA TRBV30 TGTGCCTGGAGTTACCGAACTCCGACAGGTCGGTTAGGAGGCTACACCTTC CAWSYRTPTGRLGGYTF
TRBD2 17 TRBJ2-3 NA TRBV5-1 TGCGCCAGCAGCTTGAGGGCGGGAGGGCCAAGCACAGATACGCAGTATTTT CASSLRAGGPSTDTQYF
NA 13 TRBJ2-1 NA TRBV3-1/TRBV3-2 TGTGCCAGCAGCCAAACGAGGTACAATGAGCAGTTCTTC CASSQTRYNEQFF
TRBD1 16 TRBJ2-7 NA TRBV7-9 TGTGCCAGCAGCTCTTTTGGGGACAGGGGGCCCTACGAGCAGTACTTC CASSSFGDRGPYEQYF
NA 17 TRBJ2-6 NA TRBV9 TGTGCCAGCGGTGGCCGGGGTTCCATCTCTGGGGCCAACGTCCTGACTTTC CASGGRGSISGANVLTF
NA 15 TRBJ2-7 many TRBV6-5 TGTGCCAGCACCCCGGCCCTAGCAACAACCTATGAGCAGTACTTC CASTPALATTYEQYF
TRBD2 13 TRBJ2-5 NA TRBV7-9 TGTGCCAGCAGCTTTCTAGCGGAAGAGACCCAGTACTTC CASSFLAEETQYF
TRBD2 17 TRBJ2-5 NA TRBV4-1 TGCGCCAGCAGCCAAGTTCGACTAGCGGGAGAGGAAGAGACCCAGTACTTC CASSQVRLAGEEETQYF
TRBD1 13 TRBJ2-7 NA TRBV11-2 TGTGCCAGCAGTTTACAGGGGGCCTACGAGCAGTACTTC CASSLQGAYEQYF
NA 15 TRBJ1-5 few TRBV19 TGTGCCAGTAGTATTTACACCCATAGCAATCAGCCCCAGCATTTT CASSIYTHSNQPQHF
TRBD1 17 TRBJ2-2 NA TRBV27 TGTGCCAGCAGTACCGACAGGGGGGGGTTTTTCACCGGGGAGCTGTTTTTT CASSTDRGGFFTGELFF
TRBD2 13 TRBJ2-3 NA TRBV7-8 TGTGCCAGCAGACTAGCGGGAGTGGGTACGCAGTATTTT CASRLAGVGTQYF
NA 14 TRBJ2-1 NA TRBV27 TGTGCCAGCAGTTCCAGGGGCGAGGGCAATGAGCAGTTCTTC CASSSRGEGNEQFF
TRBD2 16 TRBJ2-1 NA TRBV5-1 TGCGCCAGCAGCTTGGAACTAGCGGGAGGCCACAATGAGCAGTTCTTC CASSLELAGGHNEQFF
NA 15 TRBJ2-3 NA TRBV3-1/TRBV3-2 TGTGCCAGCAGCCAAGTAGACTTTCCCACAGATACGCAGTATTTT CASSQVDFPTDTQYF
NA 15 TRBJ2-1 NA TRBV3-1/TRBV3-2 TGTGCCAGCAGCCAATGGGACTTCTCCTACAATGAGCAGTTCTTC CASSQWDFSYNEQFF
NA 12 TRBJ2-5 NA TRBV5-4 TGTGCCAGCAGCCCCTTCCAAGAGACCCAGTACTTC CASSPFQETQYF
TRBD2 14 TRBJ2-1 NA TRBV11-2 TGTGCCAGCAGCCGGACTAGCGGGAGAGGTGAGCAGTTCTTC CASSRTSGRGEQFF
NA 12 TRBJ2-7 few TRBV7-9 TGTGCCAGCAGCCCCTCTCTCTACGAGCAGTACTTC CASSPSLYEQYF
TRBD2 13 TRBJ2-1 NA TRBV7-3 TGTGCCAGCAGCTTGGGCGGGGGCAATGAGCAGTTCTTC CASSLGGGNEQFF
TRBD2 15 TRBJ2-1 NA TRBV6-5 TGTGCCAGCAGCTTGACTAGCGGGACTTACAATGAGCAGTTCTTC CASSLTSGTYNEQFF
NA 14 TRBJ2-1 few TRBV5-6 TGTGCCAGCAGCTTGGTCCAGCGTATCAATGAGCAGTTCTTC CASSLVQRINEQFF
NA 13 TRBJ1-2 NA TRBV6-5 TGTGCCAGCAGTTACTTCGGGACTATTGGCTACACCTTC CASSYFGTIGYTF
NA 16 TRBJ1-5 NA TRBV15 TGTGCCACCAGCAGAGATCGGGGGAATAGCAATCAGCCCCAGCATTTT CATSRDRGNSNQPQHF
TRBD1 15 TRBJ1-4 NA TRBV7-8 TGTGCCAGCAGCCTGCGACAGGGGAATAATGAAAAACTGTTTTTT CASSLRQGNNEKLFF
NA 11 TRBJ1-1 NA TRBV7-2 TGTGCCAGCAGCTTACTTAGGGGAGCTTTCTTT CASSLLRGAFF
TRBD1 15 TRBJ2-3 NA TRBV5-1 TGCGCCAGCTCCCCCACAGGGGCGAGCACAGATACGCAGTATTTT CASSPTGASTDTQYF
TRBD1 12 TRBJ1-1 once TRBV29-1 TGCAGCGTTCCTGGACAGGACACTGAAGCTTTCTTT CSVPGQDTEAFF
NA 13 TRBJ1-1 NA TRBV27 TGTGCCAGCAGTTTTCGGGGAAACACTGAAGCTTTCTTT CASSFRGNTEAFF
TRBD1 14 TRBJ1-6 NA TRBV10-1 TGCGCCAGCAGTGAGAGGGACAGGGGCGATCCCCTCCACTTT CASSERDRGDPLHF
NA 13 TRBJ2-7 NA TRBV5-1 TGCGCCAGCAAGGGAGACCTCCCCTACGAGCAGTACTTC CASKGDLPYEQYF
NA 14 TRBJ1-3 NA TRBV7-2 TGTGCCAGCAGCCCACAAGAGGCTGGAAACACCATATATTTT CASSPQEAGNTIYF
NA 15 TRBJ2-3 NA TRBV18 TGTGCCAGCTCACCAACCGGGGTTAGCACAGATACGCAGTATTTT CASSPTGVSTDTQYF
NA 13 TRBJ1-5 NA TRBV12-3/TRBV12-4 TGTGCCAGCAGTGAGAGGTCCAATCAGCCCCAGCATTTT CASSERSNQPQHF
NA 14 TRBJ2-1 NA TRBV5-6 TGTGCCAGCTTAGAGGGCGGCACCTACAATGAGCAGTTCTTC CASLEGGTYNEQFF
NA 13 TRBJ2-5 NA TRBV5-8 TGTGCCAGCACCCTGAGGGGGGGGGAGACCCAGTACTTC CASTLRGGETQYF
NA 14 TRBJ1-2 NA TRBV5-4 TGTGCCAGCAGCTTGGTAGTCCAAGATCATGGCTACACCTTC CASSLVVQDHGYTF
TRBD1 15 TRBJ2-1 NA TRBV7-9 TGTGCCAGCAGCTTCGGACAGGGGTCCTACAATGAGCAGTTCTTC CASSFGQGSYNEQFF
NA 18 TRBJ1-4 NA TRBV7-6 TGTGCCAGCAGCTTTCGAACCGGGGGTTTAGGTTGGGAGGAAAAACTGTTTTTT CASSFRTGGLGWEEKLFF
NA 15 TRBJ2-7 NA TRBV3-1/TRBV3-2 TGTGCCAGCAGCCATCCCCGACGAGGATACTACGAGCAGTACTTC CASSHPRRGYYEQYF